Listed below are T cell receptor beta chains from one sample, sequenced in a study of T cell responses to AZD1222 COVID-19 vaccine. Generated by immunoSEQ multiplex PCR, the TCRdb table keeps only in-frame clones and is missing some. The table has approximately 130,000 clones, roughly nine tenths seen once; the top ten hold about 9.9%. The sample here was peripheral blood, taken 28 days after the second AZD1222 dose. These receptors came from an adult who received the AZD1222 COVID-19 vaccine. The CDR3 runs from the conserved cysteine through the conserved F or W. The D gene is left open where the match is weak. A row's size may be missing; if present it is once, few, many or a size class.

CDR3 DNA: TGTGCCAGCAGTGATCGGTCAGGAGTTGGCAATCAGCCCCAGCATTTT; CDR3 protein: CASSDRSGVGNQPQHF; clone size: -; D gene: -; V gene: TRBV6-1; J gene: TRBJ1-5
CDR3 DNA: TGTGCCATCACCGCCGGGACAGGGTCCTACGAGCAGTACTTC; CDR3 protein: CAITAGTGSYEQYF; clone size: -; D gene: TRBD1; V gene: TRBV10-3; J gene: TRBJ2-7
CDR3 DNA: TGCGCCAGCAGCTGGGGGGGTTTTGATGGCTACACCTTC; CDR3 protein: CASSWGGFDGYTF; clone size: -; D gene: -; V gene: TRBV5-1; J gene: TRBJ1-2
CDR3 DNA: TGTGCCAGCAGCTTGGGACAGGGCCAAGAGACCCAGTACTTC; CDR3 protein: CASSLGQGQETQYF; clone size: once; D gene: TRBD1; V gene: TRBV5-8; J gene: TRBJ2-5
CDR3 DNA: TGCGCCAGCAGCCAGGGACAGGGAGAAAACACCATATATTTT; CDR3 protein: CASSQGQGENTIYF; clone size: -; D gene: TRBD1; V gene: TRBV5-1; J gene: TRBJ1-3
CDR3 DNA: TGCAGTGCTAGTCGTCTCGCCGTGGCAGAAAACACCGGGGAGCTGTTTTTT; CDR3 protein: CSASRLAVAENTGELFF; clone size: -; D gene: -; V gene: TRBV20-1; J gene: TRBJ2-2
CDR3 DNA: TGTGCCAGCAGCCAAGGTCAGGGGACTATGCTCTACACCTTC; CDR3 protein: CASSQGQGTMLYTF; clone size: -; D gene: -; V gene: TRBV4-2; J gene: TRBJ1-2
CDR3 DNA: TGTGCCAGCTCACCAGCGAATCAGCCCCAGCATTTT; CDR3 protein: CASSPANQPQHF; clone size: -; D gene: -; V gene: TRBV18; J gene: TRBJ1-5
CDR3 DNA: TGCGCCAGCAGCCAAGGAAGAGGTCCACGGGGAAACACCATATATTTT; CDR3 protein: CASSQGRGPRGNTIYF; clone size: -; D gene: -; V gene: TRBV4-1; J gene: TRBJ1-3
CDR3 DNA: TGTGCCAGCAGCTTAGGAGGTCGCCCGGGGGCCGGGGAGCTGTTTTTT; CDR3 protein: CASSLGGRPGAGELFF; clone size: -; D gene: -; V gene: TRBV7-2; J gene: TRBJ2-2
CDR3 DNA: TGTGCCAGCAGCCAAATGACGAGCTCCTATAATTCACCCCTCCACTTT; CDR3 protein: CASSQMTSSYNSPLHF; clone size: -; D gene: -; V gene: TRBV14; J gene: TRBJ1-6
CDR3 DNA: TGTGCCACCAGCCCTGGGGGGGGCTCCTACGAGCAGTACTTC; CDR3 protein: CATSPGGGSYEQYF; clone size: -; D gene: TRBD2; V gene: TRBV15; J gene: TRBJ2-7
CDR3 DNA: TGTGCCAGCAGCCAAGTCGGACCCGAAAAAGAGACTAGCGGGAGGGAAGAGACCCAGTACTTC; CDR3 protein: CASSQVGPEKETSGREETQYF; clone size: -; D gene: TRBD2; V gene: TRBV3-1/TRBV3-2; J gene: TRBJ2-5
CDR3 DNA: TGCAGCGGGCGGGGTCCCCTATCTGAAGCTTTCTTT; CDR3 protein: CSGRGPLSEAFF; clone size: -; D gene: -; V gene: TRBV29-1; J gene: TRBJ1-1
CDR3 DNA: TGTGCCAGCTCACCCCAGGGGAAGGGGTCCTACGAGCAGTACTTC; CDR3 protein: CASSPQGKGSYEQYF; clone size: -; D gene: -; V gene: TRBV18; J gene: TRBJ2-7
CDR3 DNA: TGTGCCAGCAGCTTGTCAGGTTATCAGCCCCAGCATTTT; CDR3 protein: CASSLSGYQPQHF; clone size: -; D gene: -; V gene: TRBV7-2; J gene: TRBJ1-5
CDR3 DNA: TGTGCCTGGAGTCGCGGGACACAAGAGACCCAGTACTTC; CDR3 protein: CAWSRGTQETQYF; clone size: -; D gene: -; V gene: TRBV30; J gene: TRBJ2-5
CDR3 DNA: TGTGCCAGCAGCCTAATAGGGGGACTACGCAATGAGCAGTTCTTC; CDR3 protein: CASSLIGGLRNEQFF; clone size: -; D gene: -; V gene: TRBV3-1/TRBV3-2; J gene: TRBJ2-1
CDR3 DNA: TGTGCCAGCAGCTCCCGCGGACAGGGGGGAGAAAAACTGTTTTTT; CDR3 protein: CASSSRGQGGEKLFF; clone size: -; D gene: TRBD1; V gene: TRBV11-2; J gene: TRBJ1-4
CDR3 DNA: TGTGCCAGCAGTTACTCAGAGGGGGTGGCTGGCTACACCTTC; CDR3 protein: CASSYSEGVAGYTF; clone size: -; D gene: -; V gene: TRBV6-5; J gene: TRBJ1-2
CDR3 DNA: TGTGCCAGCAGCTTGACTAGCGGGAGGGTTTACGAGACCCAGTACTTC; CDR3 protein: CASSLTSGRVYETQYF; clone size: once; D gene: TRBD2; V gene: TRBV7-2; J gene: TRBJ2-5
CDR3 DNA: TGTGCCAGCAGTCCGGCCTACAGGACCGGCTACACCTTC; CDR3 protein: CASSPAYRTGYTF; clone size: -; D gene: -; V gene: TRBV28; J gene: TRBJ1-2
CDR3 DNA: TGTGCCAGCTCACCACTTGACGCCAGCGATGGCGGGGAGCTGTTTTTT; CDR3 protein: CASSPLDASDGGELFF; clone size: -; D gene: -; V gene: TRBV18; J gene: TRBJ2-2
CDR3 DNA: TGTGCCAGCAGCCAGGGGCAGGGAGCAGGAAACACCATATATTTT; CDR3 protein: CASSQGQGAGNTIYF; clone size: -; D gene: -; V gene: TRBV9; J gene: TRBJ1-3
CDR3 DNA: TGTGCCAGCAGTGATAATACCAATGAAAAACTGTTTTTT; CDR3 protein: CASSDNTNEKLFF; clone size: -; D gene: -; V gene: TRBV2; J gene: TRBJ1-4
CDR3 DNA: TGCGCCAGCAGCCAAGAGGTCAGTCAGCCCCAGCATTTT; CDR3 protein: CASSQEVSQPQHF; clone size: once; D gene: -; V gene: TRBV4-3; J gene: TRBJ1-5
CDR3 DNA: TGTGCCAGCATCCCTCCAGGGGGCGCACATGGCGAGCAGTACTTC; CDR3 protein: CASIPPGGAHGEQYF; clone size: few; D gene: TRBD1; V gene: TRBV6-5; J gene: TRBJ2-7
CDR3 DNA: TGTGCCAGCACGGACAGCGGGAGATACAATGAGCAGTTCTTC; CDR3 protein: CASTDSGRYNEQFF; clone size: -; D gene: TRBD2; V gene: TRBV2; J gene: TRBJ2-1
CDR3 DNA: TGTGCCAGCAGCTTAACCTTGTTCTCCTACAATGAGCAGTTCTTC; CDR3 protein: CASSLTLFSYNEQFF; clone size: -; D gene: -; V gene: TRBV7-2; J gene: TRBJ2-1
CDR3 DNA: TGTGCCAGCTCACCCAGGGACTCTAATGAAAAACTGTTTTTT; CDR3 protein: CASSPRDSNEKLFF; clone size: -; D gene: -; V gene: TRBV18; J gene: TRBJ1-4
CDR3 DNA: TGTGCCAGCAGTCAGCTAACCCAAGAGACCCAGTACTTC; CDR3 protein: CASSQLTQETQYF; clone size: -; D gene: -; V gene: TRBV12-3/TRBV12-4; J gene: TRBJ2-5
CDR3 DNA: TGTGCCAGCAGTGAAGTGGGCGAAAAACTGTTTTTT; CDR3 protein: CASSEVGEKLFF; clone size: -; D gene: -; V gene: TRBV2; J gene: TRBJ1-4
CDR3 DNA: TGTGCCAGCAGCCGGACACGGACAGGGTCGGACACTGAAGCTTTCTTT; CDR3 protein: CASSRTRTGSDTEAFF; clone size: once; D gene: TRBD1; V gene: TRBV4-2; J gene: TRBJ1-1